The rows below give T cell receptor beta chains drawn from one sample of a study of T cell responses to AZD1222 COVID-19 vaccine. Here immunoSEQ multiplex PCR was the method, and the copy in TCRdb shows in-frame clones only, minus some. This sample has 93,000 or so clones; 80% to 90% occur once, and the top ten carry about 20%. The specimen comprised peripheral blood, sampled on day 0 of AZD1222 vaccination. The origin of the receptors is an adult in good health. Both conserved end residues are part of each CDR3. Fields, in order: D gene, clone size, J gene, V gene, CDR3 protein, CDR3 DNA. A D gene is named only where the DNA matches it firmly. Where a row states a size, it is once, few, many or the class of an expanded clone; other rows omit it.

>TRBD2|.|TRBJ2-5|TRBV18
CASSPELAGVKETQYF
TGTGCCAGCTCACCAGAACTAGCGGGAGTGAAGGAGACCCAGTACTTC
>.|.|TRBJ2-5|TRBV11-2
CASSSERSARETQYF
TGTGCCAGCAGCTCTGAACGTTCGGCACGAGAGACCCAGTACTTC
>.|.|TRBJ2-5|TRBV24-1
CATSDGGGWETQYF
TGTGCCACCAGTGATGGGGGGGGCTGGGAGACCCAGTACTTC
>TRBD1|.|TRBJ1-2|TRBV5-1
CASSKGQGAGYTF
TGCGCCAGCAGCAAGGGACAGGGGGCCGGCTACACCTTC
>.|.|TRBJ1-6|TRBV19
CASSIGNRVNNSPLHF
TGTGCCAGTAGTATAGGTAACAGGGTCAATAATTCACCCCTCCACTTT
>.|once|TRBJ2-5|TRBV4-2
CASSQQETQYF
TGTGCCAGCAGCCAACAAGAGACCCAGTACTTC
>TRBD1|once|TRBJ2-1|TRBV29-1
CSVKMTGVNEQFF
TGCAGCGTCAAAATGACAGGGGTCAATGAGCAGTTCTTC
>TRBD1|.|TRBJ1-2|TRBV19
CASSIPPGGNGYTF
TGTGCCAGTAGTATACCCCCAGGGGGCAATGGCTACACCTTC
>TRBD1|.|TRBJ2-7|TRBV6-2/TRBV6-3
CASSRTGGAYEQYF
TGTGCCAGCAGTAGAACAGGGGGAGCCTACGAGCAGTACTTC
>.|once|TRBJ2-7|TRBV7-2
CASSSSASYEQYF
TGTGCCAGCAGCTCTAGCGCCTCCTACGAGCAGTACTTC
>.|.|TRBJ2-1|TRBV24-1
CATSDPLQRTQFF
TGTGCCACCAGTGATCCTCTACAGAGAACCCAGTTCTTC
>.|.|TRBJ2-6|TRBV5-4
CASSSMIQGSGANVLTF
TGTGCCAGCAGCTCGATGATACAGGGATCTGGGGCCAACGTCCTGACTTTC
>.|.|TRBJ1-3|TRBV3-1/TRBV3-2
CASSQSPGGSGNTIYF
TGTGCCAGCAGCCAAAGCCCGGGAGGTTCTGGAAACACCATATATTTT
>.|.|TRBJ1-5|TRBV27
CASSPGTSGWQPQHF
TGTGCCAGCAGTCCCGGGACATCGGGTTGGCAGCCCCAGCATTTT
>.|.|TRBJ2-2|TRBV7-9
CASSFFTGELFF
TGTGCCAGCAGCTTTTTCACCGGGGAGCTGTTTTTT
>.|few|TRBJ2-7|TRBV7-2
CASSLSDGSYEQYF
TGTGCCAGCAGCTTATCGGACGGCTCCTACGAGCAGTACTTC
>TRBD1|.|TRBJ1-1|TRBV12-3/TRBV12-4
CASSPGGGEAFF
TGTGCCAGCAGCCCAGGGGGAGGGGAAGCTTTCTTT
>TRBD1|.|TRBJ1-5|TRBV15
CATSRAGTGNQPQHF
TGTGCCACCAGCAGGGCCGGGACAGGGAATCAGCCCCAGCATTTT
>.|.|TRBJ1-2|TRBV30
CAWSDLSNYGYTF
TGTGCCTGGTCGGACCTGTCTAACTATGGCTACACCTTC
>TRBD2|.|TRBJ2-1|TRBV27
CASTGGGAEQFF
TGTGCCAGTACCGGGGGGGGAGCTGAGCAGTTCTTC
>.|.|TRBJ1-2|TRBV7-2
CASSADGSYGYTF
TGTGCCAGCAGCGCGGACGGCAGCTATGGCTACACCTTC
>.|.|TRBJ2-1|TRBV30
CAWSPGFGSNEQFF
TGTGCCTGGAGCCCGGGATTCGGTTCCAATGAGCAGTTCTTC
>TRBD1|.|TRBJ2-5|TRBV28
CASSLSRWGQGVGTQYF
TGTGCCAGCAGTTTATCCCGCTGGGGACAGGGAGTAGGGACCCAGTACTTC
>.|few|TRBJ1-1|TRBV18
CASSPEGDTEAFF
TGTGCCAGCTCACCGGAAGGAGACACTGAAGCTTTCTTT
>TRBD1|.|TRBJ1-2|TRBV28
CASSKPGQGTYGYTF
TGTGCCAGCAGCAAACCGGGACAGGGGACCTATGGCTACACCTTC
>TRBD1|.|TRBJ1-1|TRBV6-5
CASSSPGQGLAFF
TGTGCCAGCAGTTCCCCGGGACAGGGATTGGCTTTCTTT
>TRBD2|.|TRBJ2-2|TRBV6-4
CASSSGSTGELFF
TGTGCCAGCAGTAGCGGGAGCACCGGGGAGCTGTTTTTT
>.|.|TRBJ1-6|TRBV3-1/TRBV3-2
CASSLGHSGREGSLHF
TGTGCCAGCAGCCTAGGACATAGCGGAAGGGAAGGTAGCCTCCACTTT
>.|.|TRBJ2-3|TRBV5-1
CASSSHGDTQYF
TGCGCCAGCAGCTCGCATGGAGATACGCAGTATTTT
>.|.|TRBJ1-5|TRBV19
CASILGRGQSNQPQHF
TGTGCCAGTATCTTGGGTAGGGGTCAAAGCAATCAGCCCCAGCATTTT
>TRBD1|once|TRBJ1-4|TRBV24-1
CATSDHPQGVGRNEKLFF
TGTGCCACCAGTGACCACCCCCAGGGGGTAGGTCGTAATGAAAAACTGTTTTTT
>TRBD1|.|TRBJ1-1|TRBV11-1
CASSFGQGNTEAFF
TGTGCCAGCAGCTTCGGACAGGGGAACACTGAAGCTTTCTTT
>TRBD1|.|TRBJ1-5|TRBV5-8
CASSSGTGGGSNQPQHF
TGTGCCAGCAGCTCGGGGACAGGGGGTGGGAGCAATCAGCCCCAGCATTTT
>.|.|TRBJ1-5|TRBV19
CASSIGQGPQPQHF
TGTGCCAGTAGTATCGGGCAGGGCCCTCAGCCCCAGCATTTT
>.|.|TRBJ2-1|TRBV12-5
CASAPSVVGGEQFF
TGTGCTAGTGCCCCCTCGGTAGTCGGGGGTGAGCAGTTCTTC
>TRBD2|.|TRBJ2-1|TRBV28
CASSIMAGGVHEQFF
TGTGCCAGCAGTATTATGGCGGGAGGAGTGCATGAGCAGTTCTTC
>.|.|TRBJ1-1|TRBV10-2
CASRSGMNTEAFF
TGCGCCAGCAGGTCGGGGATGAACACTGAAGCTTTCTTT
>TRBD1|.|TRBJ1-1|TRBV6-5
CASSATGVEAFF
TGTGCCAGCAGCGCTACAGGGGTTGAAGCTTTCTTT
>TRBD1|.|TRBJ2-7|TRBV7-2
CASSPMTGLPYEQYF
TGTGCCAGCAGCCCCATGACAGGGCTACCCTACGAGCAGTACTTC
>TRBD2|.|TRBJ2-7|TRBV28
CASGTTSGPWEQYF
TGTGCCAGCGGCACGACTAGCGGACCCTGGGAGCAGTACTTC
>TRBD1|.|TRBJ1-2|TRBV12-5
CASGLGTGGANYGYTF
TGTGCTAGTGGTTTGGGGACAGGGGGCGCTAACTATGGCTACACCTTC
>.|.|TRBJ1-2|TRBV19
CASSIGGGDGYGYTF
TGTGCCAGTAGTATTGGGGGGGGCGATGGCTATGGCTACACCTTC
>TRBD1|.|TRBJ2-2|TRBV11-3
CASSFYGQEHTGELFF
TGTGCCAGCAGCTTCTATGGACAGGAACACACCGGGGAGCTGTTTTTT
>.|.|TRBJ2-2|TRBV7-2
CASSPAQYAGELFF
TGTGCCAGCAGCCCGGCCCAGTACGCCGGGGAGCTGTTTTTT
>.|.|TRBJ2-2|TRBV7-9
CASSLYTENTGELFF
TGTGCCAGCAGCTTATACACAGAGAACACCGGGGAGCTGTTTTTT
>.|.|TRBJ1-1|TRBV28
CASSSPSGDTEAFF
TGTGCCAGCAGTTCCCCCAGCGGGGATACTGAAGCTTTCTTT
>TRBD1|.|TRBJ1-2|TRBV5-1
CASSLEGQGGGYTF
TGCGCCAGCAGCTTGGAGGGACAGGGAGGGGGCTACACCTTC
>.|.|TRBJ2-6|TRBV27
CASSRIPGSGANVLTF
TGTGCCAGCAGCCGAATTCCGGGGAGTGGGGCCAACGTCCTGACTTTC
>TRBD1|.|TRBJ2-1|TRBV19
CASRDPGQGYTHNEQFF
TGTGCCAGTAGGGATCCAGGACAGGGGTATACCCACAATGAGCAGTTCTTC
>TRBD1|.|TRBJ1-1|TRBV28
CASSLGGQTNTEAFF
TGTGCCAGCAGTTTAGGGGGACAGACCAACACTGAAGCTTTCTTT
>.|.|TRBJ2-7|TRBV7-3
CASSSSQGYEQYF
TGTGCCAGCAGCTCCAGCCAGGGATACGAGCAGTACTTC
>.|.|TRBJ1-4|TRBV6-5
CASSYSISGEKLFF
TGTGCCAGCAGTTACTCGATCTCAGGCGAAAAACTGTTTTTT
>.|.|TRBJ1-4|TRBV7-2
CASSLQGTSEKLFF
TGTGCCAGCAGCTTACAGGGGACAAGCGAAAAACTGTTTTTT